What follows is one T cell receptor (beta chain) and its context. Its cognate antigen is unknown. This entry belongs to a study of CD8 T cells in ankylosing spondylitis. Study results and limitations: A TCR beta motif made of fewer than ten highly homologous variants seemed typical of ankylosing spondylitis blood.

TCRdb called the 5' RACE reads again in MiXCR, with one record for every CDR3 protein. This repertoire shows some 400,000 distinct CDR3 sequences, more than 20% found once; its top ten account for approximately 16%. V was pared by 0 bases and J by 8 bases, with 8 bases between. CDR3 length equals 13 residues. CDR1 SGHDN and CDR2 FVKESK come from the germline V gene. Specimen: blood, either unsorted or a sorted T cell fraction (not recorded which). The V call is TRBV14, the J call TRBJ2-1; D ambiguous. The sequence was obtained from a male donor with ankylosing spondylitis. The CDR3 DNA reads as TGTGCCAGCAGCCAAGAGCTTAGTGATGAGCAGTTCTTC. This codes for CASSQELSDEQFF.